This entry describes one TCR beta chain. Its antigen is currently unknown. The data belong to a study of vaccination and CD4 T cells after COVID-19. Documented treatment: approximately 9-day PBMC culture with coronavirus spike peptide pools or control peptides (ViraFEST assay). Pre-COVID-19 pandemic sampling (2011-2018) yielded the unexposed donor's CD4+ T cells. Available cell numbers determined whether unexposed-donor CD4+ T cells were probed with SARS-CoV-2 S/N and four cold-coronavirus spikes. Researchers used the Oncomine TCR Beta short-read assay to sequence DNA from cultured CD4+ T cells. DNA came from CD4+ T cells after culture. MiXCR was run by TCRdb on the PCR reads, yielding one entry per CDR3 protein. Here the sample spans roughly 9,000 distinct CDR3 sequences, around 33% being singletons. The origin of this receptor is a human donor in good health. The sample was CD4+ T cells from blood, cultured in vitro.

Here the CDR3 DNA reads TGTGCCAGCAGTTTGCTAGCGGGACAAAGCACAGATACGCAGTATTTT. It is translated as CASSLLAGQSTDTQYF. V gene TRBV2 combines with J gene TRBJ2-3; 9 bases match TRBD2. The CDR3 length is 16 residues. V lost 5 bases and J lost 0; bases outside the gene matches: 6. Germline CDR1 SNHLY, CDR2 FYNNEI.